The source of this T cell receptor (beta chain) is a study of shared clonotypes between healthy human individuals. Study-level information: CD8 memory received one plate per donor, CD8 naive two, CD4 memory three and CD4 naive three. Whole-study results and caveats: How much donors shared clonotypes was expected to be affected by sequencing depth. In a few donors, around 4.8% of naive CD4 clonotypes appeared in common.

The assay ran at deep level. Repertoires were generated with immunoSEQ multiplex PCR, while TCRdb's copy carries only in-frame clones and drops some. Among millions of clones listed, roughly 94% were seen once. Looked up from germline, CDR1 is SGHAT and CDR2 is FQNNGV. V was cut by 5 bases and J by 4 bases, with 9 bases left in between. This CDR3 has 12 amino acids. Concerning this clone: What it binds is not known.

The sequence was collected from a man aged 18 to 29 in good health. The chain recombines TRBV11-2 with TRBJ2-7; D remains ambiguous. Material for sequencing was naive CD4+ T cells sorted from blood. Subset: CD45RA+ positively selected. CDR3 nucleotide sequence: TGTGCCAGCAGCCCAGCTCGGTACGAGCAGTACTTC. It codes for CASSPARYEQYF.